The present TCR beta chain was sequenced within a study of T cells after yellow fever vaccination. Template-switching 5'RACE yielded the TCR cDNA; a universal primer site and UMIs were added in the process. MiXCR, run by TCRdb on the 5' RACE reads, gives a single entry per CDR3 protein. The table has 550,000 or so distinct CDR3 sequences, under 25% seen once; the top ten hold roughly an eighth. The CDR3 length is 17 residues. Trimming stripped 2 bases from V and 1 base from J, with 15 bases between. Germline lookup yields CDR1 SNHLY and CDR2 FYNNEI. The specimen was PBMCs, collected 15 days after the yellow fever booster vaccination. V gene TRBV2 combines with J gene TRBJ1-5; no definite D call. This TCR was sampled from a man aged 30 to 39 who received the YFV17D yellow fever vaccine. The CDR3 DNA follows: TGTGCCAGCAGTGAACCGTTTGGCAGGCGCAGCAATCAGCCCCAGCATTTT. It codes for CASSEPFGRRSNQPQHF.